This paragraph covers one TCR beta chain sequence. Original processing methods: Nucleated cell number was recorded as an estimate derived from reference gene primer amplification. Data came from immunoSEQ multiplex PCR; TCRdb stores just in-frame clones and leaves some out. V and J calls and clone size follow that table, whereas D and trimming were derived from the DNA. This sample carries about 340,000 clones, about 90% of them seen once, and the ten largest clones take 7% to 8%. Germline V gives CDR1 LGHDT, CDR2 YNNKEL (reference sequence). The CDR3 covers 13 residues. Trimming took off 4 bases at V and 4 bases at J, with 10 bases between the two ends. The sample is drawn from a study of blood T cell repertoires in COVID-19. Whole-study context: Samples representing acute and convalescent COVID-19 were sourced from the United States, Italy and Spain.

Followed over time, Seattle patients had been enrolled while infection was active. This chain links TRBV3-1 (or the pseudogene TRBV3-2) with TRBJ1-2, with D tentatively TRBD1 (5 bases). Material for sequencing was peripheral blood. This TCR derives from a woman aged 65 to 85 with COVID-19, enrolled during active disease. CDR3 sequence reads: CASSLTDSYGYTF. The CDR3 region has the DNA TGTGCCAGCAGCCTGACCGACAGCTATGGCTACACCTTC.